The 6 T cell receptor beta chains presented below share a single source sample, sequenced in a study of T cells in localized non-small cell lung cancer (dated by TCRdb to 2020 to 2022). To prepare the library, the immunoSEQ multiplex PCR assay was applied. TCRdb mirrors the immuneACCESS table, restricted to in-frame sequences. Some clones are absent from its copies; in checked studies, under half trace to an unresolved V gene, and the reason for the others is unknown. The sample table records around 64,000 clones; approximately 80% of these occur just once. The ten largest clones take up roughly 4.8% of the sample. The input for sequencing was PBMCs, taken before any cancer treatment. These receptor sequences come from a man aged 40 to 70 with stage II lung adenocarcinoma.

This chain joins TRBV4-1 and TRBJ1-2; D possibly corresponds to TRBD1 (6 bases). CDR3 length: 14 amino acids. Germline V gene data show CDR1 as MGHRA and CDR2 as YSYEKL. V dropped 0 bases and J dropped 8 bases, with 13 bases sitting between them. The CDR3 loop reads CASSQDSRGTGYTF. CDR3 coding DNA: TGCGCCAGCAGCCAAGATAGCAGGGGAACGGGCTACACCTTC.

CDR3 loop: CASSEQASGRGEQFF. The CDR3 DNA reads TGTGCCAGCAGTGAACAGGCTAGCGGGAGGGGGGAGCAGTTCTTC. V gene TRBV6-1 combines with J gene TRBJ2-1, with TRBD2 identical over 12 bases. Germline CDR1 is MNHNS and CDR2 is SASEGT. V dropped 2 bases and J dropped 10; count of bases not matched to a gene: 6. This CDR3 comprises 15 residues.

The chain employs TRBV27 and TRBJ2-1; D gene unclear. The CDR3 runs 14 residues. Trimming cost V 4 bases and J 0 bases, with 7 bases left between them. Germline CDR1 reads MNHEY; CDR2 reads SMNVEV (reference sequence). The CDR3 DNA reads as TGTGCCAGCAGTTGGGATAGCTCCTACAATGAGCAGTTCTTC. Its protein product is CASSWDSSYNEQFF.

This clone was picked up one time. The chain has TRBV7-9 and TRBJ2-2; D is uncertain. The germline V gene has CDR1 SEHNR and CDR2 FQNEAQ (reference sequence). V was trimmed by 5 bases and J by 1 base, leaving 11 bases between them. The CDR3 is 15 amino acids. The CDR3 reads CASSPLGGNTGELFF. In DNA form, the CDR3 reads TGTGCCAGCAGCCCTCTAGGTGGGAACACCGGGGAGCTGTTTTTT.

This chain connects TRBV7-9 to TRBJ2-1; TRBD2 agrees at 7 bases. The germline V gene encodes CDR1 SEHNR and CDR2 FQNEAQ (reference sequence). This CDR3 has 14 residues. The J segment lost 5 bases and the V segment lost 1 base, leaving 2 bases of the junction unmatched. Written as DNA, the CDR3 is TGTGCCAGCAGCTTAGGGCTAGCGGACAATGAGCAGTTCTTC. Translated, it gives CASSLGLADNEQFF.

The chain has TRBV11-2 and TRBJ1-1; D gene unclear. CDR3 length equals 15 residues. V lost 0 bases, J lost 5 bases, and 13 bases lay in between. Per the germline V gene, CDR1 is SGHAT and CDR2 is FQNNGV. The CDR3, as DNA: TGTGCCAGCAGCTTAGAACATGGGGAGAAGACTGAAGCTTTCTTT. Residues: CASSLEHGEKTEAFF.